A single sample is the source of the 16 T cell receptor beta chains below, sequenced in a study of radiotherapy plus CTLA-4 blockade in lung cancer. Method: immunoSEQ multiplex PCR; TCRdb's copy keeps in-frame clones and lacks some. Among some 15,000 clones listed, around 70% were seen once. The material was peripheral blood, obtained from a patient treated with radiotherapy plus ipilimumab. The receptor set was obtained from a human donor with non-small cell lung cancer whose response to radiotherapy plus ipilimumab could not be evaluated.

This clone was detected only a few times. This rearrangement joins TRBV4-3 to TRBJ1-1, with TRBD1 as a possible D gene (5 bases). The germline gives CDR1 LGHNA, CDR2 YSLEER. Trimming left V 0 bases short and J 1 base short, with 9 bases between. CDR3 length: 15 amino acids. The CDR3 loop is CASSQDGTGNTEAFF. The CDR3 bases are TGCGCCAGCAGCCAAGATGGAACAGGGAACACTGAAGCTTTCTTT.

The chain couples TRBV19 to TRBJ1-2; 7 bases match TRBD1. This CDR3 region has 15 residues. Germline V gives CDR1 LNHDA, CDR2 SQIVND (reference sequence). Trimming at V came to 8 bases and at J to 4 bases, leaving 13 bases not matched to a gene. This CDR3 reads CASPKPPRDSYGYTF. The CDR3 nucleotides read TGTGCCAGTCCCAAACCCCCGCGGGACAGCTATGGCTACACCTTC.

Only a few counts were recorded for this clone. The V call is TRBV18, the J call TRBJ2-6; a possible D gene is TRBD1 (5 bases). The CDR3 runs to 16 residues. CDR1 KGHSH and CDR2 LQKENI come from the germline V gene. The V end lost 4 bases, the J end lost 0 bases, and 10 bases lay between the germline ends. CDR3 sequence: CASSLRQISGANVLTF. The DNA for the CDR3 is TGTGCCAGCTCACTTAGACAGATCTCTGGGGCCAACGTCCTGACTTTC.

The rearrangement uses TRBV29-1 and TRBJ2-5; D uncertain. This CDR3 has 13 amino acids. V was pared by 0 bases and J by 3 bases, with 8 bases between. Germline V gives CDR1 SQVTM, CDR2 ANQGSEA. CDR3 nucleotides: TGCAGCGTTGAAGATGGGCTTGAAGAGACCCAGTACTTC. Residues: CSVEDGLEETQYF. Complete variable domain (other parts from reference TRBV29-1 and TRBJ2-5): SAVISQKPSRDICQRGTSLTIQCQVDSQVTMMFWYRQQPGQSLTLIATANQGSEATYESGFVIDKFPISRPNLTFSTLTVSNMSPEDSSIYLCSVEDGLEETQYFGPGTRLLVL.

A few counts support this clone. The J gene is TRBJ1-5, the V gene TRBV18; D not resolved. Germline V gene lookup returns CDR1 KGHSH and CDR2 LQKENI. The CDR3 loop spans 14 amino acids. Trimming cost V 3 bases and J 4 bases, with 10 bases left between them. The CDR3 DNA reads TGTGCCAGCTCACCGAGTACCCCGAATCAGCCCCAGCATTTT. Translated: CASSPSTPNQPQHF.

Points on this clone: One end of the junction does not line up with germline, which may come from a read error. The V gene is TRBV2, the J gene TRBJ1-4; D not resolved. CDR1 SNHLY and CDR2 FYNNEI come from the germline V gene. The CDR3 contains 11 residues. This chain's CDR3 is CASSSADRGNF. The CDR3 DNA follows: TGTGCCAGCAGCTCGGCGGACCGAGGGAACTTT. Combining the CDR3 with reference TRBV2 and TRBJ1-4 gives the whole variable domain EPEVTQTPSHQVTQMGQEVILRCVPISNHLYFYWYRQILGQKVEFLVSFYNNEISEKSEIFDDQFSVERPDGSNFTLKIRSTKLEDSAMYFCASSSADRGNFGSGTQLSVL.

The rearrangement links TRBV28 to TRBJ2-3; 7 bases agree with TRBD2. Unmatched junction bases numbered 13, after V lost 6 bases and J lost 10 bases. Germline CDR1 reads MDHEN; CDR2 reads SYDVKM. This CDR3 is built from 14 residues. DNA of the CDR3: TGTGCCAGCAGCCGAGCCGAACTAGCGTGGGCGCAGTATTTT. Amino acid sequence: CASSRAELAWAQYF.

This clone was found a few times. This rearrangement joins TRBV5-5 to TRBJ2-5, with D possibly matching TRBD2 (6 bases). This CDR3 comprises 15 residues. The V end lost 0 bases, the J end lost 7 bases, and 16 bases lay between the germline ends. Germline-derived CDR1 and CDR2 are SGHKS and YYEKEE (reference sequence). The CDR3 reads CASSLELAPRATQYF. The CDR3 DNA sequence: TGTGCCAGCAGCTTGGAACTAGCTCCCCGGGCGACCCAGTACTTC.

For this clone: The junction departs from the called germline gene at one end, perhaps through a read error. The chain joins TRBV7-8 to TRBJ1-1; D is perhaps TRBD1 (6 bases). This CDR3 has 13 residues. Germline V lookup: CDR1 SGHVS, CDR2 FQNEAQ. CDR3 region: CASSLNRVAETFF. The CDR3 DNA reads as TGTGCCAGCAGCTTAAACAGGGTCGCTGAAACTTTCTTT.

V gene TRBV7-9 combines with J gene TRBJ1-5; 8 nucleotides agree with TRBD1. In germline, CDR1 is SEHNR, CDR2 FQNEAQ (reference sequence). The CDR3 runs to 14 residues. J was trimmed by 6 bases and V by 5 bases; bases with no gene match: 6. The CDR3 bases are TGTGCCAGCAGCCGGACAGGGAGGGTTCAGCCCCAGCATTTT. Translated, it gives CASSRTGRVQPQHF.

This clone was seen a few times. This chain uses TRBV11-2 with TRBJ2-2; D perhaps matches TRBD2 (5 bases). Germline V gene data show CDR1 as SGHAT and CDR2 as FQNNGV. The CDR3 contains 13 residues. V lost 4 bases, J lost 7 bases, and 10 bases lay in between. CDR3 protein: CASSYGESGELFF. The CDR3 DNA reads TGTGCCAGCAGCTACGGGGAAAGCGGGGAGCTGTTTTTT.

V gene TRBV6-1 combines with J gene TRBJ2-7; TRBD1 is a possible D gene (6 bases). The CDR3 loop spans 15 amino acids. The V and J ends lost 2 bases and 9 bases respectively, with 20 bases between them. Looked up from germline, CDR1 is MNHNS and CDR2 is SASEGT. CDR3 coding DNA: TGTGCCAGCAGTGAAACCTCGACAGGTTGGGAAAGGCAGTACGTC. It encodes CASSETSTGWERQYV.

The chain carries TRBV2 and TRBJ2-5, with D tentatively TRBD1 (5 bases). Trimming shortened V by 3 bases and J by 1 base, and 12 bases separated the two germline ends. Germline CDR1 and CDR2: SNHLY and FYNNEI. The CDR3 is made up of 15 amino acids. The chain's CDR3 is CASSDRTNPQETQYF. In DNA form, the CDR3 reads TGTGCCAGCAGTGACAGGACAAATCCCCAAGAGACCCAGTACTTC.

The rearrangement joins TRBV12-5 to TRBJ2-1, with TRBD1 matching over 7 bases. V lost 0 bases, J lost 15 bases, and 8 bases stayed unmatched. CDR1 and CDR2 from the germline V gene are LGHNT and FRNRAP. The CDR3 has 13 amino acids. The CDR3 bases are TGTGCTAGTGGTTTGGTACTTAGACAGGGTTTGTTCTTC. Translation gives CASGLVLRQGLFF.

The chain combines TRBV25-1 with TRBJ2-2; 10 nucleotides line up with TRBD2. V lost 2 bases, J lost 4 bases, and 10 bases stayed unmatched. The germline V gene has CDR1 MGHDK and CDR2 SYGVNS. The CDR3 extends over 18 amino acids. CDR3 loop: CASSEVAGGPPGTGELFF. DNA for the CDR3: TGTGCCAGCAGTGAAGTAGCGGGGGGCCCTCCGGGCACCGGGGAGCTGTTTTTT.

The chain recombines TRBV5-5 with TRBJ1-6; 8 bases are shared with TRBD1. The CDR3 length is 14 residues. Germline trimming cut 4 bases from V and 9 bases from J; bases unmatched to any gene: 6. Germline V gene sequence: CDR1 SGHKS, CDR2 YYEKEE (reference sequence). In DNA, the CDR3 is TGTGCCAGCAGCCCAGGGGGCGGCGGTTCACCCCTCCACTTT. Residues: CASSPGGGGSPLHF.